These T cell receptor beta chains were read from a single sample in a study of blood T cell repertoires in COVID-19. Libraries were prepared by immunoSEQ multiplex PCR; TCRdb keeps only in-frame clonotypes and omits some of them. There are approximately 110,000 clones in the sample; less than 75% occur only once, and more than 0.65% lies in the top ten. Sequencing used peripheral blood. Receptors were obtained from a human donor with acute or convalescent COVID-19. The donor label of this sample is uncertain. Each CDR3 is given with its conserved first and last residue. Fields, in order: J gene, D gene, V gene, clone size, CDR3 protein, CDR3 DNA. D genes are given only for firm matches. Part of the rows lack a size; the others show once, few, many or a class for expanded clones.

j_call: TRBJ1-5; d_call: .; v_call: TRBV19; clone_size: .; cdr3_aa: CASSMNRAQPQHF; cdr3_nt: TGTGCCAGTAGTATGAACAGGGCTCAGCCCCAGCATTTT
j_call: TRBJ2-7; d_call: .; v_call: TRBV6-5; clone_size: .; cdr3_aa: CASSQLDNYEQYF; cdr3_nt: TGTGCCAGCAGCCAATTGGACAACTACGAGCAGTACTTC
j_call: TRBJ2-1; d_call: TRBD2; v_call: TRBV18; clone_size: .; cdr3_aa: CASSPLAGETYNEQFF; cdr3_nt: TGTGCCAGCTCACCCCTAGCGGGGGAGACCTACAATGAGCAGTTCTTC
j_call: TRBJ2-1; d_call: TRBD2; v_call: TRBV11-2; clone_size: few; cdr3_aa: CASSLGGGGSSSYNEQFF; cdr3_nt: TGTGCCAGCAGCCTAGGCGGGGGGGGCAGCAGCTCCTACAATGAGCAGTTCTTC
j_call: TRBJ1-1; d_call: .; v_call: TRBV4-1; clone_size: .; cdr3_aa: CASSQEGRFYTEAFF; cdr3_nt: TGCGCCAGCAGCCAAGAAGGGAGGTTCTACACTGAAGCTTTCTTT
j_call: TRBJ2-3; d_call: TRBD1; v_call: TRBV24-1; clone_size: many; cdr3_aa: CATSDPGTGLADTQYF; cdr3_nt: TGTGCCACCAGTGACCCCGGGACAGGGCTGGCAGATACGCAGTATTTT
j_call: TRBJ1-2; d_call: .; v_call: TRBV10-3; clone_size: .; cdr3_aa: CAISEPGTNYGYTF; cdr3_nt: TGTGCCATCAGTGAACCAGGGACTAACTATGGCTACACCTTC
j_call: TRBJ1-5; d_call: .; v_call: TRBV6-6; clone_size: .; cdr3_aa: CASSSQGNQPQHF; cdr3_nt: TGTGCCAGCAGTTCCCAGGGGAATCAGCCCCAGCATTTT
j_call: TRBJ2-1; d_call: TRBD2; v_call: TRBV24-1; clone_size: .; cdr3_aa: CATSDQGLAGGDEQFF; cdr3_nt: TGTGCCACCAGTGACCAGGGACTAGCGGGGGGTGATGAGCAGTTCTTC
j_call: TRBJ1-3; d_call: .; v_call: TRBV3-1/TRBV3-2; clone_size: .; cdr3_aa: CASSHSQRSGNTIYF; cdr3_nt: TGTGCCAGCAGCCACTCGCAGCGGAGTGGAAACACCATATATTTT
j_call: TRBJ2-1; d_call: TRBD2; v_call: TRBV5-6; clone_size: .; cdr3_aa: CASLAGTSYNEQFF; cdr3_nt: TGTGCCAGCCTAGCGGGGACCTCCTACAATGAGCAGTTCTTC
j_call: TRBJ1-2; d_call: .; v_call: TRBV11-2; clone_size: .; cdr3_aa: CASSLGLAKYGYTF; cdr3_nt: TGTGCCAGCAGCTTAGGTCTGGCCAAGTATGGCTACACCTTC
j_call: TRBJ2-7; d_call: TRBD1; v_call: TRBV2; clone_size: once; cdr3_aa: CASRGTGREQYF; cdr3_nt: TGTGCCAGCAGAGGGACAGGGAGGGAGCAGTACTTC
j_call: TRBJ1-4; d_call: .; v_call: TRBV6-5; clone_size: few; cdr3_aa: CASSSVPLGSRAIIF; cdr3_nt: TGTGCCAGCAGTTCGGTGCCATTAGGCTCCAGGGCGATTATTTTT
j_call: TRBJ2-1; d_call: TRBD1; v_call: TRBV3-1/TRBV3-2; clone_size: .; cdr3_aa: CASSQGDRGSYNEQFF; cdr3_nt: TGTGCCAGCAGCCAAGGGGACAGGGGCTCCTACAATGAGCAGTTCTTC
j_call: TRBJ1-2; d_call: .; v_call: TRBV18; clone_size: .; cdr3_aa: CASSPLRENYGYTF; cdr3_nt: TGTGCCAGCTCACCGCTCAGGGAAAACTATGGCTACACCTTC
j_call: TRBJ1-2; d_call: TRBD1; v_call: TRBV12-3/TRBV12-4; clone_size: few; cdr3_aa: CASRGQGAGGYTF; cdr3_nt: TGTGCCAGCAGAGGCCAGGGGGCGGGGGGCTACACCTTC
j_call: TRBJ1-1; d_call: .; v_call: TRBV6-5; clone_size: few; cdr3_aa: CASSYQQSNTEAFF; cdr3_nt: TGTGCCAGCAGTTACCAACAGAGTAACACTGAAGCTTTCTTT
j_call: TRBJ1-5; d_call: .; v_call: TRBV7-8; clone_size: .; cdr3_aa: CASSSQASVEPQHF; cdr3_nt: TGTGCCAGCAGCTCCCAGGCGTCGGTGGAGCCCCAGCATTTT
j_call: TRBJ2-3; d_call: .; v_call: TRBV11-2; clone_size: .; cdr3_aa: CASSRTQQDPTDTQYF; cdr3_nt: TGTGCCAGCAGCCGCACGCAACAGGACCCCACAGATACGCAGTATTTT
j_call: TRBJ1-2; d_call: .; v_call: TRBV14; clone_size: few; cdr3_aa: CASSPLSADSHYGYTF; cdr3_nt: TGTGCCAGCAGCCCCCTTAGCGCGGACAGTCACTATGGCTACACCTTC
j_call: TRBJ1-3; d_call: .; v_call: TRBV28; clone_size: .; cdr3_aa: CASRSPGNTIYF; cdr3_nt: TGTGCCAGCAGGAGTCCTGGAAACACCATATATTTT
j_call: TRBJ1-4; d_call: TRBD1; v_call: TRBV18; clone_size: few; cdr3_aa: CASSRGQPNEKLFF; cdr3_nt: TGTGCCAGCTCCCGGGGACAGCCAAATGAAAAACTGTTTTTT
j_call: TRBJ2-5; d_call: .; v_call: TRBV21-1; clone_size: few; cdr3_aa: CASSKDWGEETQYF; cdr3_nt: TGTGCCAGCAGCAAAGACTGGGGGGAAGAGACCCAGTACTTC
j_call: TRBJ2-2; d_call: TRBD1; v_call: TRBV30; clone_size: few; cdr3_aa: CAWRTFVGRQGGSGELFF; cdr3_nt: TGTGCCTGGAGAACTTTTGTAGGCCGACAGGGGGGTTCCGGGGAGCTGTTTTTT
j_call: TRBJ1-2; d_call: .; v_call: TRBV5-4; clone_size: .; cdr3_aa: CASSLRGGARGYTF; cdr3_nt: TGTGCCAGCAGCTTAAGAGGGGGGGCGCGTGGCTACACCTTC
j_call: TRBJ2-2; d_call: .; v_call: TRBV5-4; clone_size: once; cdr3_aa: CASSSVGGANTGELFF; cdr3_nt: TGTGCCAGCAGCTCTGTCGGCGGGGCGAACACCGGGGAGCTGTTTTTT